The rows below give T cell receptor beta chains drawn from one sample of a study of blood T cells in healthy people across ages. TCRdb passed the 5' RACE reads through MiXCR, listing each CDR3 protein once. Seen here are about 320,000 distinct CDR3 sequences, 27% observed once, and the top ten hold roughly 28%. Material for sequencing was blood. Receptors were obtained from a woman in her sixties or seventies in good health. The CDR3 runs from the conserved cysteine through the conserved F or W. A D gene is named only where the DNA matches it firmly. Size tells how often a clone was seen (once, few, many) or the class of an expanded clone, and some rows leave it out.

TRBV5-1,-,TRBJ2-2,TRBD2,TGCGCCAGCAGCTTGGAAGCGGGACTGAACACCGGGGAGCTGTTTTTT,CASSLEAGLNTGELFF
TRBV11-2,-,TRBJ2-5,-,TGTGCCAGCAGCTTAGATTCGGGGGAAGAGACCCAGTACTTC,CASSLDSGEETQYF
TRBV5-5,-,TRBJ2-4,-,TGTGCCAGCAGCTTTAGCTGGAGCGGCGGCAAAAACATTCAGTACTTC,CASSFSWSGGKNIQYF
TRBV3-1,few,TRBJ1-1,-,TGTGCCAGCAGCCAAGATCAAAGCCCCGCCGGCACTGAAGCTTTCTTT,CASSQDQSPAGTEAFF
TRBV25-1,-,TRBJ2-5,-,TGTGCCAGCAGTGCTGCGCGAGGCGCGGCCACCGGGGAGACCCAGTACTTC,CASSAARGAATGETQYF
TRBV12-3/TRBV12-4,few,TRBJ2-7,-,TGTGCCAGCAGCCTGGGGACTTTCTCCTACGAGCAGTACTTC,CASSLGTFSYEQYF
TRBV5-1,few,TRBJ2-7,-,TGCGCCAGCAGGGGGGCCGGGAAAGACCTCCACGAGCAGTACTTC,CASRGAGKDLHEQYF
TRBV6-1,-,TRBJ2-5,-,TGTGCCAGCAGTCGAGGGGACGGAGAGACCCAGTACTTC,CASSRGDGETQYF
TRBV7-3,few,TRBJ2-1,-,TGTGCCAGCAGCCCCCTGGCAATGAACTACAATGAGCAGTTCTTC,CASSPLAMNYNEQFF
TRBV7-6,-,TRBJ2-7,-,TGTGCCAGCAGCCTATTGACAGGACCCTCCTACGAGCAGTACTTC,CASSLLTGPSYEQYF
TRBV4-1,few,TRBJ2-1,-,TGCGCCAGCAGCCAAGGGCTGGAGCGAAACTACAATGAGCAGTTCTTC,CASSQGLERNYNEQFF
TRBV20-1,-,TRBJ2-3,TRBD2,TGCAGTGCCGTGACTAGCGGGAGGGCCCGGGATACGCAGTATTTT,CSAVTSGRARDTQYF
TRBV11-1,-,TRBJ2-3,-,TGTGCCAGCAGCCAGGGGCGAAGCACAGATACGCAGTATTTT,CASSQGRSTDTQYF
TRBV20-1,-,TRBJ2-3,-,TGCAGTGCTAGAGCACCAGCGAGCACAGATACGCAGTATTTT,CSARAPASTDTQYF